Listed here are 18 T cell receptor beta chains from one sample, sequenced in a study of radiation and T cells in renal cell carcinoma. The repertoire was sequenced with immunoSEQ multiplex PCR; TCRdb's copy has only in-frame clones and lacks some. The table lists fewer than 80,000 clones, less than 90% of them singletons. Time point specified: blood 4 weeks post-SBRT, at nephrectomy. Treatment noted: 15 Gy SBRT to primary tumor, nephrectomy 4 weeks later. The sample was blood, taken from a patient whose treatment included radiotherapy and nephrectomy. The source of these receptors is a woman aged 55-75 years with renal cell carcinoma.

This chain connects TRBV5-4 to TRBJ1-4; D gene uncertain. Trimming stripped 2 bases from V and 7 bases from J, with 18 bases between. The CDR3 extends over 16 amino acids. Germline CDR1 SGHNT, CDR2 YYREEE (reference sequence). The CDR3 DNA reads TGTGCCAGCAGCTTTACACCCCGGTTAGGAAGTGAAAAACTGTTTTTT. Its protein product is CASSFTPRLGSEKLFF.

The chain uses TRBV5-6 and TRBJ1-1; no firm D call. The CDR3 covers 16 residues. Looked up from germline, CDR1 is SGHDT and CDR2 is YYEEEE. Trimming took off 4 bases at V and 0 bases at J, with 16 bases between the two ends. Here the CDR3 reads CASSLASTDMNTEAFF. In DNA, the CDR3 is TGTGCCAGCAGCCTGGCTTCCACAGACATGAACACTGAAGCTTTCTTT.

This clone was recorded only once. The chain carries TRBV5-6 and TRBJ2-3; D not certain. The CDR3 is 12 amino acids. V dropped 0 bases and J dropped 7 bases, with 6 bases sitting between them. Germline V gene data show CDR1 as SGHDT and CDR2 as YYEEEE. In DNA form, the CDR3 reads TGTGCCAGCAGCTTGGGTGGGTATACGCAGTATTTT. Translated, it gives CASSLGGYTQYF. Complete variable domain (other parts from reference TRBV5-6 and TRBJ2-3): DAGVTQSPTHLIKTRGQQVTLRCSPKSGHDTVSWYQQALGQGPQFIFQYYEEEERQRGNFPDRFSGHQFPNYSSELNVNALLLGDSALYLCASSLGGYTQYFGPGTRLTVL.

V gene TRBV5-1 combines with J gene TRBJ2-2; tentative D call: TRBD1 (5 bases). V was trimmed by 4 bases and J by 6 bases, leaving 16 bases between them. Germline assignment: CDR1 SGHRS and CDR2 YFSETQ. The CDR3 contains 15 residues. The CDR3 DNA reads TGCGCCAGCAGCCTGGGGCAGGGTGGTTCCGGGGAGCTGTTTTTT. As protein: CASSLGQGGSGELFF.

This clone was picked up a small number of times. The CDR3 DNA reads as TGCGCCAGCGGCGGGGGGACTGAAGCTTTCTTT. This sequence encodes CASGGGTEAFF. The chain is built from TRBV5-1 and TRBJ1-1; TRBD1 might be the D (5 bases). The CDR3 is made up of 11 amino acids. CDR1 is SGHRS, CDR2 YFSETQ, per germline. The ends were cut back, 7 bases at V and 5 bases at J, with 9 bases in the middle.

V is TRBV6-1 and J is TRBJ1-1, with D maybe TRBD1 (6 bases). V was pared by 4 bases and J by 3 bases, with 12 bases between. This CDR3 spans 14 amino acids. The germline CDR1 and CDR2 sequences are MNHNS and SASEGT. CDR3 loop: CASSVTGFDTEAFF. CDR3 sequence (DNA): TGTGCCAGCAGTGTTACAGGGTTCGACACTGAAGCTTTCTTT.

The chain carries TRBV2 and TRBJ2-3; D tentatively reads TRBD1 or TRBD2 (5 bases each). CDR3 length: 17 amino acids. Looked up from germline, CDR1 is SNHLY and CDR2 is FYNNEI. The ends were cut back, 3 bases at V and 1 base at J, with 17 bases in the middle. The chain's CDR3 is CASSERRGGGGTDTQYF. The CDR3 DNA is TGTGCCAGCAGTGAGAGGCGTGGTGGGGGTGGCACAGATACGCAGTATTTT.

The V call is TRBV20-1, the J call TRBJ2-1; D is ambiguous. This CDR3 has 10 amino acids. The V gene lost 3 bases and the J gene lost 7 bases, with 4 bases spanning the gap. The germline V gene has CDR1 DFQATT and CDR2 SNEGSKA (reference sequence). In DNA, the CDR3 is TGCAGTGCTAGGAAAAATGAGCAGTTCTTC. Its protein product is CSARKNEQFF.

As regards this clone: Other DNA sequences from this sample encode an identical CDR3 as well. This chain joins TRBV5-1 and TRBJ1-4; D ambiguous. CDR1 is SGHRS, CDR2 YFSETQ, per germline. Trimming stripped 5 bases from V and 0 bases from J, with 5 bases between. This CDR3 is built from 13 residues. The CDR3, as DNA: TGCGCCAGCAGGGTTGCAACTAATGAAAAACTGTTTTTT. It codes for CASRVATNEKLFF.

The rearrangement uses TRBV10-3 and TRBJ2-2, with 11 bases that match TRBD2. This CDR3 is built from 17 residues. Looked up from germline, CDR1 is ENHRY and CDR2 is SYGVKD. J was trimmed by 3 bases and V by 4 bases; bases with no gene match: 7. The CDR3 DNA is TGTGCCATCAGTGGACTAGCGGGGAGTCCGGACACCGGGGAGCTGTTTTTT. The encoded protein is CAISGLAGSPDTGELFF.

This CDR3 is CASSLDQGGWWEQYF. The CDR3, as DNA: TGTGCCAGCAGCTTGGACCAGGGAGGTTGGTGGGAGCAGTACTTC. The V gene is TRBV5-4, the J gene TRBJ2-7; D possibly corresponds to TRBD2 (6 bases). Trimming removed 0 bases from V and 7 bases from J, with 17 bases in between. Germline V lookup: CDR1 SGHNT, CDR2 YYREEE (reference sequence). There are 15 residues in the CDR3.

The gene calls are TRBV28 and TRBJ1-4, with a tentative D call TRBD1 (6 bases). The CDR3 sequence is 15 residues long. Germline V gives CDR1 MDHEN, CDR2 SYDVKM. The germline V and J ends were trimmed by 5 bases and 0 bases, with 10 bases remaining between them. The DNA of the CDR3 is TGTGCCAGCAGTCGTACAGGGACAACTAATGAAAAACTGTTTTTT. This encodes CASSRTGTTNEKLFF.

The chain combines TRBV5-1 with TRBJ2-7, with 8 nucleotides matching TRBD1. Looked up from germline, CDR1 is SGHRS and CDR2 is YFSETQ. The ends lost 5 bases at V and 2 bases at J; junction bases unmatched: 3. This CDR3 region has 13 residues. CDR3 loop: CASRDRVPYEQYF. The CDR3 bases are TGCGCCAGCAGGGACAGGGTACCCTACGAGCAGTACTTC.

The chain employs TRBV7-3 and TRBJ1-1; D is unresolved. V lost 2 bases and J lost 0, with 4 bases in between. This CDR3 is built from 13 residues. The germline gives CDR1 SGHTA, CDR2 FQGTGA. The CDR3 DNA sequence: TGTGCCAGCAGCTTATACCTGAACACTGAAGCTTTCTTT. This encodes CASSLYLNTEAFF. The variable domain in full, with the rest retrieved from reference TRBV7-3 and TRBJ1-1, is GAGVSQTPSNKVTEKGKYVELRCDPISGHTALYWYRQSLGQGPEFLIYFQGTGAADDSGLPNDRFFAVRPEGSVSTLKIQRTERGDSAVYLCASSLYLNTEAFFGQGTRLTVV.

The V gene is TRBV28, the J gene TRBJ1-1; 8 nucleotides line up with TRBD1. The CDR3 runs 15 residues. Trimming took 4 bases from V and 1 from J; bases not matched to a gene: 5. CDR1 MDHEN and CDR2 SYDVKM come from the germline V gene. The CDR3 region is CASSWADRENTEAFF. The CDR3 DNA sequence: TGTGCCAGCAGTTGGGCGGACAGGGAGAACACTGAAGCTTTCTTT.

The chain links TRBV19 to TRBJ1-1; 8 bases map to TRBD1. The CDR3 has 14 residues. CDR1 and CDR2 from the germline V gene are LNHDA and SQIVND (reference sequence). With 7 bases clipped from V and 0 bases from J, the junction kept 4 bases outside the gene matches. As DNA, the CDR3 is TGTGCCAGTATAAGGACAGGGATGAACACTGAAGCTTTCTTT. It codes for CASIRTGMNTEAFF.

V is TRBV28 and J is TRBJ1-4; D is uncertain. The CDR3 is 14 amino acids. Germline-derived CDR1 and CDR2 are MDHEN and SYDVKM. V was shortened by 7 bases and J by 5 bases, with 14 bases between the two germline ends. DNA for the CDR3: TGTGCCAGCATGGGTAGTGGTCAGAATGAAAAACTGTTTTTT. This translates into CASMGSGQNEKLFF. The variable domain in full, completed from reference TRBV28 and TRBJ1-4, reads DVKVTQSSRYLVKRTGEKVFLECVQDMDHENMFWYRQDPGLGLRLIYFSYDVKMKEKGDIPEGYSVSREKKERFSLILESASTNQTSMYLCASMGSGQNEKLFFGSGTQLSVL.

The V and J genes are TRBV5-6 and TRBJ1-3, with D hard to call. Trimming removed 0 bases at V and 0 bases at J, with 7 bases between. The CDR3 is made up of 15 amino acids. Germline loops: CDR1 SGHDT, CDR2 YYEEEE. DNA for the CDR3: TGTGCCAGCAGCTTGGTAAGACTCTCTGGAAACACCATATATTTT. As protein: CASSLVRLSGNTIYF.